This TCR beta chain came from a study of high-grade serous ovarian cancer treatment subgroups. General study findings and limits: CDR1 and CDR2 were left unanalyzed; analyses focused on CDR3. Higher neoantigen levels went with greater TCR clonal relatedness. Different patients shared almost no repertoire; same-patient tumors shared 0.11 to 0.79.

Concerning this clone itself: No antigen is known for it.

Clones were sequenced by immunoSEQ multiplex PCR, and TCRdb holds only the in-frame ones, with some missing. The data show about 5,700 clones, roughly 77% seen once. Trimming removed 3 bases from V and 3 bases from J, with 11 bases in between. Germline loops: CDR1 MGHRA, CDR2 YSYEKL. This CDR3 contains 15 residues. Tumor tissue was taken before any definitive surgery or chemotherapy was given. The chain carries TRBV4-1 and TRBJ2-2; a weak D match, TRBD1 (6 bases). This receptor was obtained from a human donor with high-grade serous ovarian cancer. Sequenced sample: tumor tissue. The CDR3 reads CASSHRDTDTGELFF. For the CDR3, the DNA is TGCGCCAGCAGCCACCGGGACACTGACACCGGGGAGCTGTTTTTT.